Ten or more counts support the clone carrying this TCR beta chain. One entry per CDR3 protein, called by TCRdb with MiXCR from the reads. The profile covers under 800,000 distinct CDR3 sequences, with roughly 24% appearing a single time and under 8.5% taken by the ten largest. V was cut by 6 bases and J by 2 bases, with 16 bases left in between. The CDR3 covers 15 residues. The germline V gene encodes CDR1 SGHRS and CDR2 YFSETQ. These data come from a study of T cell repertoires in cytomegalovirus infection. Study-wide background: The public TCR beta signatures pointed to both CMV infection and matching HLA type.

The sequence was collected from a human donor in good health (CMV status not recorded). Some clones in this sample may be carry-over from other donors' samples. The chain links TRBV5-1 to TRBJ2-3; D tentatively fits TRBD1 or TRBD2 (5 bases each). The sample comprised CD8+ T cells from PBMCs. CDR3 residues: CASTLGEPYTDTQYF. The DNA for the CDR3 is TGCGCCAGCACACTAGGGGAACCTTACACAGATACGCAGTATTTT. Combining the CDR3 with reference TRBV5-1 and TRBJ2-3 gives the whole variable domain KAGVTQTPRYLIKTRGQQVTLSCSPISGHRSVSWYQQTPGQGLQFLFEYFSETQRNKGNFPGRFSGRQFSNSRSEMNVSTLELGDSALYLCASTLGEPYTDTQYFGPGTRLTVL.